Listed here are 19 T cell receptor beta chains from one sample, sequenced in a study of regulatory T cells in long-lasting Graves disease. CDR3 regions were amplified by Arm-PCR using iRepertoire HTBI primers to build TCR beta libraries. TCRdb fed the multiplex PCR reads into MiXCR, producing one record per CDR3 protein. The sample shows roughly 430,000 distinct CDR3 sequences, roughly a fifth of them seen only once. Time point described: persistent/refractory GD, antithyroid drugs over 5 years with positive TRAb. Scientists built the TCR library using RNA that was extracted from PBMCs. Material: peripheral blood mononuclear cells (PBMCs), obtained when the disease was refractory, from a patient treated with antithyroid drugs. These receptors were collected from a female donor with Graves disease.

The sample holds a few counts of this clonotype. The chain couples TRBV3-1 to TRBJ1-1, with 7 bases that match TRBD1. The CDR3 is made up of 16 amino acids. V lost 3 bases to trimming and J lost 6 bases; unmatched junction nucleotides: 13. Germline-derived CDR1 and CDR2 are LGHDT and YNNKEL (reference sequence). The CDR3 is CASSHQGKGAGSEAFF. Written as DNA, the CDR3 is TGTGCCAGCAGCCACCAGGGGAAGGGGGCGGGTTCTGAAGCTTTCTTT.

This clonotype showed up many times. For the CDR3, the DNA is TGTGCCAGCAGTCTCCGGGACAGATCCTACGAGCAGTACTTC. This translates into CASSLRDRSYEQYF. This chain joins TRBV27 and TRBJ2-7, with TRBD1 matching over 7 bases. Germline CDR1 and CDR2: MNHEY and SMNVEV (reference sequence). The CDR3 is 14 amino acids. V lost 5 bases and J lost 1; bases outside the gene matches: 5.

Comments on this clonotype: One end of the junction is discordant with germline, which a read error may explain. V is TRBV6-1 and J is TRBJ2-2; 12 bases match TRBD2. Per germline, CDR1 MNHNS and CDR2 SASEGT. The CDR3 is 18 amino acids. The CDR3 DNA follows: TGTGCCATCAGTGTCGATCAGCTAGCGGGAGGGGACACCGGGGAGCTGTTTTTT. Translation gives CAISVDQLAGGDTGELFF.

The chain is built from TRBV12-3 or TRBV12-4 and TRBJ2-2; maybe TRBD1 (6 bases). V lost 2 bases and J lost 5, with 18 bases in between. CDR3 length: 17 residues. CDR3 bases: TGTGCCAGCAGTTTATTCAGGGGAAGGTTTATAACCGGGGAGCTGTTTTTT. It codes for CASSLFRGRFITGELFF.

This clonotype showed up just a few times. The chain is built from TRBV27 and TRBJ1-2; the match to TRBD1 covers 8 bases. Trimming took 6 bases from V and 0 from J; bases not matched to a gene: 6. This CDR3 is 15 amino acids long. Germline values: CDR1 MNHEY, CDR2 SMNVEV (reference sequence). The CDR3 nucleotides read TGTGCCAGCAGCTACCGACAGGGGCCTAACTATGGCTACACCTTC. The encoded protein is CASSYRQGPNYGYTF.

About this clonotype itself: This may be a read error: a much more frequent sequence differs by one nucleotide. A read error is likely, as this CDR3 ends without the conserved phenylalanine or tryptophan. The chain employs TRBV28 and TRBJ2-7; D is tentatively TRBD1 or TRBD2 (5 bases each). This CDR3 contains 16 residues. The V end was cut by 5 bases, the J end by 0 bases, with 17 bases between. Germline V lookup: CDR1 MDHEN, CDR2 SYDVKM. The CDR3 reads CASSTLGDADSYEQYL. As DNA, the CDR3 is TGTGCCAGCAGTACGCTCGGGGACGCTGACTCCTACGAGCAGTACCTC.

As concerns this clonotype: One end of the junction is discordant with germline, which a read error may explain. V gene TRBV7-9 combines with J gene TRBJ2-2, with D possibly matching TRBD1 (6 bases). Germline loops: CDR1 SEHNR, CDR2 FQNEAQ (reference sequence). The CDR3 is made up of 16 amino acids. CDR3 amino acids: CASSSGQKSKTGELFF. CDR3 nucleotide sequence: TGTGCCAGCAGCTCAGGACAGAAGTCGAAGACCGGGGAGCTGTTTTTT.

This clonotype was observed at least ten times. The chain employs TRBV6-9 and TRBJ2-7, with 7 bases identical to TRBD1. Germline CDR1 MNHGY, CDR2 SVAAGI. The ends lost 3 bases at V and 2 bases at J; junction bases unmatched: 7. The CDR3 is 15 residues long. The CDR3 region is CASSYPGQPTYEQYF. CDR3 nucleotides: TGTGCCAGCAGTTACCCGGGACAGCCAACCTACGAGCAGTACTTC.

This chain links TRBV19 with TRBJ2-2, with 8 positions matching TRBD2. The CDR3 runs to 14 residues. The germline V gene encodes CDR1 LNHDA and CDR2 SQIVND (reference sequence). The J segment lost 3 bases and the V segment lost 6 bases, leaving 3 bases of the junction unmatched. CDR3 protein: CASRLAEYTGELFF. The DNA of the CDR3 is TGTGCCAGTAGACTAGCGGAATACACCGGGGAGCTGTTTTTT. Full variable domain (rest looked up from reference TRBV19 and TRBJ2-2): DGGITQSPKYLFRKEGQNVTLSCEQNLNHDAMYWYRQDPGQGLRLIYYSQIVNDFQKGDIAEGYSVSREKKESFPLTVTSAQKNPTAFYLCASRLAEYTGELFFGEGSRLTVL.

This CDR3 is CASSREGDRAGGEQYF. The CDR3 DNA is TGTGCCAGCAGCCGAGAGGGCGACAGGGCTGGAGGCGAGCAGTACTTC. The chain combines TRBV27 with TRBJ2-7; TRBD1 aligns across 7 bases. The CDR3 runs 16 residues. From germline, CDR1 is MNHEY and CDR2 SMNVEV (reference sequence). V lost 6 bases, J lost 6 bases, and 17 bases stayed unmatched.

The sample holds many counts of this clonotype. The rearrangement joins TRBV2 to TRBJ1-1; D unclear. Germline CDR1 and CDR2: SNHLY and FYNNEI. This CDR3 is 13 amino acids long. The V end lost 6 bases, the J end lost 4 bases, and 12 bases lay between the germline ends. CDR3 in DNA: TGTGCCAGCAGAGCGACCAGTCCCACTGAAGCTTTCTTT. Encoded protein: CASRATSPTEAFF.

This clonotype was seen a few times. The J gene is TRBJ1-1, the V gene TRBV18; possibly TRBD1 for D (6 bases). The CDR3 extends over 15 amino acids. V was shortened by 4 bases and J by 1 base, with 13 bases between the two germline ends. Germline CDR1 reads KGHSH; CDR2 reads LQKENI. For the CDR3, the DNA is TGTGCCAGCTCACTTTACGAGGGGGGGAACACTGAAGCTTTCTTT. Amino acids: CASSLYEGGNTEAFF.

This chain links TRBV2 with TRBJ2-7; 9 bases align to TRBD2. The J call may not be correct, given that the DNA end is closer to TRBJ2-1. This CDR3 has 14 residues. CDR1 and CDR2 from the germline V gene are SNHLY and FYNNEI. CDR3 in amino acids: CASRKASGNNEQFF. CDR3 bases: TGTGCCAGCAGGAAGGCTAGCGGGAACAATGAGCAGTTCTTC.

This clonotype was seen many times. The chain joins TRBV7-2 to TRBJ1-2, with a tentative D call TRBD1 (5 bases). This CDR3 region has 15 residues. The V gene's germline CDR1 is SGHTA and CDR2 FQGNSA. The V end was cut by 4 bases, the J end by 8 bases, with 20 bases between. CDR3 protein: CASSWWGREPLGYTF. The CDR3 bases are TGTGCCAGCAGCTGGTGGGGCAGGGAACCCTTGGGCTACACCTTC. The variable domain in full, completed from reference TRBV7-2 and TRBJ1-2, reads GAGVSQSPSNKVTEKGKDVELRCDPISGHTALYWYRQSLGQGLEFLIYFQGNSAPDKSGLPSDRFSAERTGGSVSTLTIQRTQQEDSAVYLCASSWWGREPLGYTFGSGTRLTVV.

The rearrangement links TRBV27 to TRBJ1-2, with a tentative D call TRBD1 (6 bases). Trimming left V 2 bases short and J 8 bases short, with 15 bases between. In germline, CDR1 is MNHEY, CDR2 SMNVEV (reference sequence). The CDR3 totals 14 residues. CDR3 loop: CASSLNLQGRGYTF. The DNA for the CDR3 is TGTGCCAGCAGTTTAAATCTACAGGGACGGGGCTACACCTTC.

The sample holds a few counts of this clonotype. The J gene is TRBJ2-7, the V gene TRBV6-5, with TRBD1 matching over 7 bases. Trimming cost V 2 bases and J 3 bases; bases outside gene matches: 4. Germline V gene data show CDR1 as MNHEY and CDR2 as SVGAGI. CDR3 length: 14 amino acids. CDR3 DNA: TGTGCCAGCAGTTACCGGGACAGCCTCTACGAGCAGTACTTC. Protein sequence: CASSYRDSLYEQYF.

CDR3 region: CAISESPFVGTEAFF. The CDR3, as DNA: TGTGCCATCAGTGAGTCTCCGTTTGTCGGGACTGAAGCTTTCTTT. The J gene is TRBJ1-1, the V gene TRBV10-3; D not resolved. In germline, CDR1 is ENHRY, CDR2 SYGVKD. The CDR3 is 15 residues long. With 0 bases removed from V and 5 bases from J, the gap between germline ends came to 13 bases.

This clonotype has a count of ten or more. The chain combines TRBV30 with TRBJ1-4, with D uncertain. The CDR3 contains 13 residues. V was clipped by 2 bases and J by 8 bases, with 12 bases between them. Germline V gene data show CDR1 as GTSNPN and CDR2 as SVGIG (reference sequence). The CDR3 DNA is TGTGCCTGGAGTTCCGGATATGGGGAAAAACTGTTTTTT. It codes for CAWSSGYGEKLFF.

This clonotype was detected a few times. The chain employs TRBV13 and TRBJ2-6, with a weak D call TRBD2 (5 bases). Per the germline V gene, CDR1 is PRHDT and CDR2 is FYEKMQ (reference sequence). V lost 5 bases and J lost 0, with 8 bases in between. CDR3 length equals 15 residues. CDR3 sequence: CASSPRDSGANVLTF. The CDR3, as DNA: TGTGCCAGCAGCCCCCGGGACTCTGGGGCCAACGTCCTGACTTTC.